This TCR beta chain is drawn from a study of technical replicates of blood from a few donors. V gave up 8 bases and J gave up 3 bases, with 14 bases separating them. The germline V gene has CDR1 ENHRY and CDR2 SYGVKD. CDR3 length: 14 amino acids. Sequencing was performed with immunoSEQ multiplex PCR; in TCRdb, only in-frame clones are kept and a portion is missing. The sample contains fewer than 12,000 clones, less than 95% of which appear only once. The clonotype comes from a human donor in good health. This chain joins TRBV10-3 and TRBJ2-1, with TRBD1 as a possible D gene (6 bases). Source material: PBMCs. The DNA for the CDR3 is TGTGCCATCCGAGGGGGTGGAGGCTACAATGAGCAGTTCTTC. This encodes CAIRGGGGYNEQFF.